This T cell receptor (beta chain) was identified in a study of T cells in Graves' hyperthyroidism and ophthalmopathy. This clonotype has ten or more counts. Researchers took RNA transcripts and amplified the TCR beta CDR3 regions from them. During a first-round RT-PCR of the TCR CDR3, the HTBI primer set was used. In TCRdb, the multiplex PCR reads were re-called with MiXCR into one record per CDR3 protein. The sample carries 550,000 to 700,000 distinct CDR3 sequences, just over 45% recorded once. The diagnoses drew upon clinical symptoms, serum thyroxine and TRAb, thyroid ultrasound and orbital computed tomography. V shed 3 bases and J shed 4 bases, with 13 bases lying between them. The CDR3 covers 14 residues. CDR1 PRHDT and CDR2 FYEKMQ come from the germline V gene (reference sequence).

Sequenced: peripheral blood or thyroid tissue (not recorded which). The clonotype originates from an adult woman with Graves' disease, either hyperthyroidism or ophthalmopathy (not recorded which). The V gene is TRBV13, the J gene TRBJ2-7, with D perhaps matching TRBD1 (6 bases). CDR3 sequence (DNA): TGTGCCAGCAGCTTCAGGGGACACCTGTACGAGCAGTACTTC. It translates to CASSFRGHLYEQYF.